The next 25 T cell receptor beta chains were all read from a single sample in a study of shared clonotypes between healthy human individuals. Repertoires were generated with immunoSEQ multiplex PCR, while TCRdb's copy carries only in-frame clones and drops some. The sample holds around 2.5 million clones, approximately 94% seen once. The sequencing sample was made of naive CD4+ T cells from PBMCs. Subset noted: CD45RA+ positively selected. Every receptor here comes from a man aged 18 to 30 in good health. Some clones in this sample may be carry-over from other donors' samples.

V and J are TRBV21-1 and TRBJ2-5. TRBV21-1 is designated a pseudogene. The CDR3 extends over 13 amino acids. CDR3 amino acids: CASSNVLEETQYF. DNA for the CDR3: TGTGCCAGCAGCAACGTTCTGGAAGAGACCCAGTACTTC.

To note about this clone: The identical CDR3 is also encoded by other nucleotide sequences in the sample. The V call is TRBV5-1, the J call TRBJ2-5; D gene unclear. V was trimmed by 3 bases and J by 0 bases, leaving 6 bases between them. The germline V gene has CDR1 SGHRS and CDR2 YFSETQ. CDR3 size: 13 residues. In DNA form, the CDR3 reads TGCGCCAGCAGCTCTGACAACCAAGAGACCCAGTACTTC. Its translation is CASSSDNQETQYF.

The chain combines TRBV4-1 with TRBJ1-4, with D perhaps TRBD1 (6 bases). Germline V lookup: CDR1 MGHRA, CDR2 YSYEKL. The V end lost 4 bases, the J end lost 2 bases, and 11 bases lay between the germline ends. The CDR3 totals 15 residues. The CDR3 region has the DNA TGCGCCAGCAGCCCGAAGGGGGGCACTAATGAAAAACTGTTTTTT. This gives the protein CASSPKGGTNEKLFF.

The CDR3 nucleotides read TGTGCCAGCAGCCCCACGGGTGGGTACGGAAAGGAGACCCAGTACTTC. It specifies CASSPTGGYGKETQYF. The chain uses TRBV9 and TRBJ2-5; D not certain. The CDR3 totals 16 residues. Germline CDR1 is SGDLS and CDR2 is YYNGEE. V dropped 4 bases and J dropped 5 bases, with 21 bases sitting between them.

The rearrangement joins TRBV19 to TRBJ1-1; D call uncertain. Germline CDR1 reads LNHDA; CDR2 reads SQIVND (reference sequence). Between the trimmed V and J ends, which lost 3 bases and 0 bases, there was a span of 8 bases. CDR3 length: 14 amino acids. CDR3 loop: CASSIQPLNTEAFF. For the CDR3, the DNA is TGTGCCAGTAGTATTCAGCCATTGAACACTGAAGCTTTCTTT. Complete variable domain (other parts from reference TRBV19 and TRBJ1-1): DGGITQSPKYLFRKEGQNVTLSCEQNLNHDAMYWYRQDPGQGLRLIYYSQIVNDFQKGDIAEGYSVSREKKESFPLTVTSAQKNPTAFYLCASSIQPLNTEAFFGQGTRLTVV.

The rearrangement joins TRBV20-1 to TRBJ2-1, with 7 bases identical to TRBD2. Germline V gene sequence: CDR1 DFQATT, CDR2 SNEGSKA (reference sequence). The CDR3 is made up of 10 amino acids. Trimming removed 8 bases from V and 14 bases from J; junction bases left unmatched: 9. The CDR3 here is CSSRRESEFF. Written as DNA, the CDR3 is TGCAGTTCCAGGCGGGAGTCTGAGTTCTTC.

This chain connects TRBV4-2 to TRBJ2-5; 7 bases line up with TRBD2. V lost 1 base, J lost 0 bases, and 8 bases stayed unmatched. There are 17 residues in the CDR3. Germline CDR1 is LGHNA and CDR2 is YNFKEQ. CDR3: CASSQGELGGYQETQYF. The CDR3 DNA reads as TGTGCCAGCAGCCAAGGGGAGTTGGGGGGGTACCAAGAGACCCAGTACTTC.

This CDR3 reads CAISDPRAGLDEKLFF. In DNA form, the CDR3 reads TGTGCCATCAGTGACCCTAGGGCGGGGTTGGATGAAAAACTGTTTTTT. The chain carries TRBV10-3 and TRBJ1-4; D is unresolved. The CDR3 spans 16 residues. Germline V gene sequence: CDR1 ENHRY, CDR2 SYGVKD. V lost 3 bases and J 6 bases, leaving 17 bases between the germline ends.

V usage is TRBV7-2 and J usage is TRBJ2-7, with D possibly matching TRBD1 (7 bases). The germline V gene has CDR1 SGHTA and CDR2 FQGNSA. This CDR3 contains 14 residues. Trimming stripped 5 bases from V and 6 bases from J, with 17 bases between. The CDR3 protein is CASSDRWQGGEQYF. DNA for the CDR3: TGTGCCAGCAGCGACCGGTGGCAGGGGGGCGAGCAGTACTTC. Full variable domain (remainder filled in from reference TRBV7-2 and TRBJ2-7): GAGVSQSPSNKVTEKGKDVELRCDPISGHTALYWYRQSLGQGLEFLIYFQGNSAPDKSGLPSDRFSAERTGGSVSTLTIQRTQQEDSAVYLCASSDRWQGGEQYFGPGTRLTVT.

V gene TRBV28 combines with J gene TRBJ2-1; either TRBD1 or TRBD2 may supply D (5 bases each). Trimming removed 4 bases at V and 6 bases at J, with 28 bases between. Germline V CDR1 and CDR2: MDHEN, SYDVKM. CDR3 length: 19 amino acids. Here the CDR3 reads CASSSIMWDPKVIRNEQFF. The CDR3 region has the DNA TGTGCCAGCAGTTCGATAATGTGGGACCCCAAGGTTATCCGCAATGAGCAGTTCTTC.

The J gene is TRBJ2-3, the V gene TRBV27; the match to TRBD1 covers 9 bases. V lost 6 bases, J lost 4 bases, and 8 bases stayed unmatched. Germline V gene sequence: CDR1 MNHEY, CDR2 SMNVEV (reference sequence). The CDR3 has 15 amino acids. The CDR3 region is CASSLGTGLPDTQYF. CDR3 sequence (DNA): TGTGCCAGCAGCTTAGGGACAGGGTTGCCAGATACGCAGTATTTT.

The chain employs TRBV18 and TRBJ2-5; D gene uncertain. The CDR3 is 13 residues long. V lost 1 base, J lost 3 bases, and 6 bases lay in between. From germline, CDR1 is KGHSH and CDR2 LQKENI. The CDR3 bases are TGTGCCAGCTCACCACAGTATGAAGAGACCCAGTACTTC. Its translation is CASSPQYEETQYF.

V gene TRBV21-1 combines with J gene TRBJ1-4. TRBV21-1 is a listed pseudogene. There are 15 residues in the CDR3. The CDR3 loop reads CASSKVSGDNEKLFF. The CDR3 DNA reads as TGTGCCAGCAGCAAAGTTTCGGGGGATAATGAAAAACTGTTTTTT.

CDR3: CASSFPTGNVGNEQFF. The CDR3 coding sequence is TGTGCCAGCAGTTTCCCCACAGGGAATGTAGGCAATGAGCAGTTCTTC. The rearrangement uses TRBV28 and TRBJ2-1, with D possibly matching TRBD1 (6 bases). Germline CDR1 is MDHEN and CDR2 is SYDVKM. V lost 3 bases, J lost 6 bases, and 18 bases lay in between. The CDR3 consists of 16 residues.

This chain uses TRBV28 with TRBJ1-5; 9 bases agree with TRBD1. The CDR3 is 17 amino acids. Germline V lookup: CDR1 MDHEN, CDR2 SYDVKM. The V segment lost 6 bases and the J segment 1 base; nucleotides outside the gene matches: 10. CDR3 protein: CASRPTGGRRSNQPQHF. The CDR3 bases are TGTGCCAGCAGACCGACAGGGGGTCGGCGGAGCAATCAGCCCCAGCATTTT.

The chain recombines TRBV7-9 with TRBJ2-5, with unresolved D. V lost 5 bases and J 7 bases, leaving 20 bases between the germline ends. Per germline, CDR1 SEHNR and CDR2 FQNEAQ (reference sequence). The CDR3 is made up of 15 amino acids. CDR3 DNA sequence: TGTGCCAGCAGCCCCGACGGCTCTTTGGGCGCGACCCAGTACTTC. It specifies CASSPDGSLGATQYF.

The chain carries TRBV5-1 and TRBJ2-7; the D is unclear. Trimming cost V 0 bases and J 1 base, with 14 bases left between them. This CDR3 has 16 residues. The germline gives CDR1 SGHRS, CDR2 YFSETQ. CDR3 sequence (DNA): TGCGCCAGCAGCTTGGCCAATATGCCCCCTTCCTACGAGCAGTACTTC. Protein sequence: CASSLANMPPSYEQYF.

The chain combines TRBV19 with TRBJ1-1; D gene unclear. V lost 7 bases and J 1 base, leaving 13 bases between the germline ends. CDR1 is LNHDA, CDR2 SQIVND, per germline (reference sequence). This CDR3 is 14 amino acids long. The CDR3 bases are TGTGCCAGTACTGAACCGGGCCGGAACACTGAAGCTTTCTTT. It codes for CASTEPGRNTEAFF.

DNA of the CDR3: TGTGCCAGCACCGGGACTCGAGACACCCAGTACTTC. This encodes CASTGTRDTQYF. The V call is TRBV2, the J call TRBJ2-5; weak D call: TRBD2 (6 bases). The length of the CDR3 is 12 residues. V was shortened by 7 bases and J by 8 bases, with 14 bases between the two germline ends. Germline values: CDR1 SNHLY, CDR2 FYNNEI.

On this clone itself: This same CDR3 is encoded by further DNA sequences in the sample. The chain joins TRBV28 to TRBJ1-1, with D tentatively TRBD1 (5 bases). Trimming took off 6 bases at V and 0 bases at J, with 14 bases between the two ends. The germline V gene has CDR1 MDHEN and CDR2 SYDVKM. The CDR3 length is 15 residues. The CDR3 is CASSLGGGMNTEAFF. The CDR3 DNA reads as TGTGCCAGCAGCCTAGGCGGGGGGATGAACACTGAAGCTTTCTTT.

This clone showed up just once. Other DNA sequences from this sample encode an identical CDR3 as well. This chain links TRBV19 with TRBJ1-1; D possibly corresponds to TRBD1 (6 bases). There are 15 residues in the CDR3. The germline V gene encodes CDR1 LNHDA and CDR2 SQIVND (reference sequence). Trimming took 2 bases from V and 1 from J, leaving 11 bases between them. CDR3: CASSITGQRNTEAFF. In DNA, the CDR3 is TGTGCCAGTAGTATAACAGGGCAGAGGAACACTGAAGCTTTCTTT.

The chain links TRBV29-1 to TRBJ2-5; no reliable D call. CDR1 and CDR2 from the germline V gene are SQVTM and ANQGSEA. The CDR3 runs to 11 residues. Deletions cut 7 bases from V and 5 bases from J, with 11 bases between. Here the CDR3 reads CSAAQAETQYF. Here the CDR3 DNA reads TGCAGCGCCGCCCAAGCGGAGACCCAGTACTTC.

CDR3 in amino acids: CASSGWDRGNQPQHF. DNA for the CDR3: TGTGCCAGCAGCGGGTGGGATAGAGGCAATCAGCCCCAGCATTTT. This chain links TRBV5-8 with TRBJ1-5; no firm D call. Trimming shortened V by 4 bases and J by 2 bases, and 13 bases separated the two germline ends. The CDR3 sequence is 15 residues long. Germline assignment: CDR1 SGHTS and CDR2 YDEGEE.

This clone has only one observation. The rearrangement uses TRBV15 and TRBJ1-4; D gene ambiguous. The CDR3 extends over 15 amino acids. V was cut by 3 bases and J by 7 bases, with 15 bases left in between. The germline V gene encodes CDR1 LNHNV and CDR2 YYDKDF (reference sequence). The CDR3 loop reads CATSSSQTRGEKLFF. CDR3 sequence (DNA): TGTGCCACCAGCAGCTCTCAGACGCGCGGTGAAAAACTGTTTTTT.

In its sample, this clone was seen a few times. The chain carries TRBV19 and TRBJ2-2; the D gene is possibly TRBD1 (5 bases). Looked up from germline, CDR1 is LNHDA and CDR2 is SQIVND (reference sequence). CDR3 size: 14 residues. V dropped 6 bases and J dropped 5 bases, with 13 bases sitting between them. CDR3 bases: TGTGCCAGTAGGACTCAGGGCTCTACCGGGGAGCTGTTTTTT. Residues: CASRTQGSTGELFF. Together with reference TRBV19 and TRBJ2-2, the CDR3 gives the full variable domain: DGGITQSPKYLFRKEGQNVTLSCEQNLNHDAMYWYRQDPGQGLRLIYYSQIVNDFQKGDIAEGYSVSREKKESFPLTVTSAQKNPTAFYLCASRTQGSTGELFFGEGSRLTVL.